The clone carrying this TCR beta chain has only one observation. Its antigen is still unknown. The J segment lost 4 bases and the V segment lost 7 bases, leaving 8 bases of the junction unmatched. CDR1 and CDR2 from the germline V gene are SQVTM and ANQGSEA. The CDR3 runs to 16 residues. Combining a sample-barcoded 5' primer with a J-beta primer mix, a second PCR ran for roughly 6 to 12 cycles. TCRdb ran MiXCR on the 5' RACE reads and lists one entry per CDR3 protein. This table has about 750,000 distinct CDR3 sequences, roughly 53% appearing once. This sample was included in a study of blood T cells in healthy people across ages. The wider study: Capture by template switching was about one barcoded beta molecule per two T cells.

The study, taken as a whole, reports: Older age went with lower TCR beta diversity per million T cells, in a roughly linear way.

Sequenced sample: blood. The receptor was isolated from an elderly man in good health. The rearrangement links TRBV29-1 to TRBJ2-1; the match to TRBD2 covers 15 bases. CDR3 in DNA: TGCAGCGCTTCCGGGACTAGCGGGAGGTCTTACAATGAGCAGTTCTTC. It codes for CSASGTSGRSYNEQFF.